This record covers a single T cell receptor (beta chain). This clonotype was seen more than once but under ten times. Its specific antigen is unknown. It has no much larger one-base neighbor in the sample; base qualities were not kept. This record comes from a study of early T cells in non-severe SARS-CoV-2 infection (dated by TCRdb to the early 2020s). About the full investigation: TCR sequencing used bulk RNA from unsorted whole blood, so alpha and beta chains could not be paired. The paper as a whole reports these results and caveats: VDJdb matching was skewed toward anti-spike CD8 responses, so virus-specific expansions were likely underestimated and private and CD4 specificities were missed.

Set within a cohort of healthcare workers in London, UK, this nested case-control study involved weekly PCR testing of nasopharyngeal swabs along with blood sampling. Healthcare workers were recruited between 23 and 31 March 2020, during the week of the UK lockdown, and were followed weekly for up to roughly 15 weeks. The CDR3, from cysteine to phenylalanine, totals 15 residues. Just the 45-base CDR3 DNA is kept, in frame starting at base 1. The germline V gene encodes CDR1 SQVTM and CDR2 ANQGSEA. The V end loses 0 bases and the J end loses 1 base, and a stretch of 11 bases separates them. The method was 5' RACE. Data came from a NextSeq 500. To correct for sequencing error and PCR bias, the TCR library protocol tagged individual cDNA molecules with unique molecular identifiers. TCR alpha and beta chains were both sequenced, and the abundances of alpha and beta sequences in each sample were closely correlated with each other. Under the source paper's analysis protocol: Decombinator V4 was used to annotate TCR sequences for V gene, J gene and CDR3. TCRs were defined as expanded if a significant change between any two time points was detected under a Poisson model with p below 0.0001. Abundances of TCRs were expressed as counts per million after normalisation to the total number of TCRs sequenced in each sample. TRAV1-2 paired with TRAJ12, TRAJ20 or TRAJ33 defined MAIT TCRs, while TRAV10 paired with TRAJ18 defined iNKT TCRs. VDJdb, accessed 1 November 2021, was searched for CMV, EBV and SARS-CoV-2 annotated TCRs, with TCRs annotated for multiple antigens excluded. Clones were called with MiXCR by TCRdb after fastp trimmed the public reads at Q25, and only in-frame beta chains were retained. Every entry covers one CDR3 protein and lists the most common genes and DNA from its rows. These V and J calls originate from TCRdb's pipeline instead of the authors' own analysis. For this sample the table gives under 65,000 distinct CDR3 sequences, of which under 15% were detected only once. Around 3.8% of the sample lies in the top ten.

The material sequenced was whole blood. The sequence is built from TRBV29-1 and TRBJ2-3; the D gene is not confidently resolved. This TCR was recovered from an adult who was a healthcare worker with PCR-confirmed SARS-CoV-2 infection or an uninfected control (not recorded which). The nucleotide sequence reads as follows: TGCAGCGTTGAAGATAACGGGTTCGGCACAGATACGCAGTATTTT. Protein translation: CSVEDNGFGTDTQYF.